The sequence of this TCR beta chain was determined in a study of T cells in Graves' hyperthyroidism and ophthalmopathy. Looked up from germline, CDR1 is SQVTM and CDR2 is ANQGSEA. V was clipped by 6 bases and J by 6 bases, with 18 bases between them. The CDR3 runs 14 residues. Using RNA transcripts as the source, TCR beta CDR3 regions were amplified. The HTBI primer set drove a first-round RT-PCR of the TCR CDR3. TCRdb re-analysed the multiplex PCR reads in MiXCR, keeping a single row per CDR3 protein. The sample has 460,000 or so distinct CDR3 sequences, about 15% seen once. This clonotype was seen only a few times.

Sequencing input: blood. The genes are TRBV29-1 and TRBJ2-1, with D perhaps matching TRBD1 or TRBD2 (5 bases each). The TCR originated in a woman under 30 with Graves' hyperthyroidism. CDR3 coding DNA: TGCAGCGTGGCAGGGAGAAAGAAGAGCAATGAGCAGTTCTTC. Protein: CSVAGRKKSNEQFF.